The entry below describes one T cell receptor beta chain. Its antigen remains undetermined. No base qualities exist here, and no much larger clone lies one base off it. The record originates from a study of CD8+ T cells in alopecia areata (dated by TCRdb to 2016 to 2019). Looking at the study overall: The study used high-throughput TCRbeta sequencing to examine T cell clonal expansion in alopecia areata, in both the C3H/HeJ mouse model and human patients. immunoSEQ multiplex PCR using 35 Vbeta forward primers and 13 Jbeta reverse primers was used to amplify TCRbeta CDR3 regions. RNA was extracted with the PAXgene miRNA kit for fixed scalp, the miRNeasy kit for PBMCs, and the RNeasy kit for mouse skin. Scalp clonality was compared across normal scalp (n=4), patchy alopecia areata scalp (n=8), and alopecia totalis/universalis scalp (n=8). Scalp tissue and sorted CD4+ and CD8+ peripheral blood T cells from patchy and totalis/universalis alopecia areata patients and from healthy controls were covered by human TCRbeta sequencing. The paper as a whole reports these results and caveats: Compared with normal scalp, lesional scalp, particularly in alopecia totalis/universalis, had higher clonality and more expanded CD8+ clones, which suggests antigenic drive. TCR sequences shared between patients were less clear than in mice, possibly partly because of HLA diversity in the patient population. Resident alphabeta T cells in normal human skin are also sequenced, complicating scalp TCR repertoire analysis, unlike mouse skin dominated by gammadelta T cells.

The CDR3, from cysteine to phenylalanine, totals 15 residues. Kept here is only the CDR3 DNA, which spans 45 bases and is read in frame from base 1. From the germline V gene, CDR1 is SQVTM and CDR2 is ANQGSEA. Between the V and J ends, shortened by 7 bases and 2 bases respectively, the junction contains 18 bases. PBMCs were separated by density centrifugation and stained for CD3, CD4 and CD8, after which CD4+ and CD8+ T cells were sorted on a FACSAria. Unaffected controls provided scalp biopsies and blood samples. The method behind the library was the immunoSEQ multiplex PCR assay. For TCR sequencing, RNA was extracted from every sample and reverse transcribed into cDNA to serve as template. SuperScript III was used for first-strand cDNA synthesis, primed with a 2:1 mix of oligo-dT and random hexamers. Amplification bias was assessed with a synthetic immune receptor repertoire, and residual bias was removed computationally. Per the source publication's procedure: After raw reads were preprocessed to remove errors, the CDR3 was defined following IMGT conventions as running from the conserved cysteine to phenylalanine. To get clonality, Shannon entropy was normalized by log2 of the number of productive unique TCRs and the result was subtracted from 1. CD4 or CD8 identity of scalp clones was inferred by cross-referencing scalp TCRbeta sequences with sorted blood CD4 and CD8 repertoires. The table comes from immuneACCESS by way of TCRdb, which keeps in-frame sequences with V and J called. Part of the clones is missing from these tables; in studies checked, under half for an unresolved V gene and the rest for unknown reasons. V and J calls and clone size are given by that table; D and trimming were obtained from the DNA. Present in this sample are approximately 150,000 clones, about 60% of which were seen just once. The ten top clones hold approximately 4.8% of the sample.

The chain uses TRBV29-1 and TRBJ1-5, with a tentative D gene TRBD1 over 6 matching bases. Specimen: CD4+ T cells sorted from blood. The receptor's source is a human donor in good health. The DNA sequence reads TGCAGCGCCAGTATGGGGGCGCGGGGCAATCAGCCCCAGCATTTT. Its translation reads: CSASMGARGNQPQHF.